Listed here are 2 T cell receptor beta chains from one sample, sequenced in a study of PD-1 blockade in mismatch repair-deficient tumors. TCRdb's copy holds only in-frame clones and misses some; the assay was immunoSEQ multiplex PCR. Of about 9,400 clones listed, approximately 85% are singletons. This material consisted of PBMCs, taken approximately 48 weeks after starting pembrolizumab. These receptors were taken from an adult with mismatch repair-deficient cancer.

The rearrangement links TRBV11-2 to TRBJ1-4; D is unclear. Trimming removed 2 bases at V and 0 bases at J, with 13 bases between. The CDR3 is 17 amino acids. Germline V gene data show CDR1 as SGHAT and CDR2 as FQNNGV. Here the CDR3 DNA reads TGTGCCAGCAGCTTAAGTCAGGAGGGAACAACTAATGAAAAACTGTTTTTT. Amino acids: CASSLSQEGTTNEKLFF.

The CDR3 is CASSPRQGVPYEKLFF. The DNA of the CDR3 is TGCGCCAGCAGCCCCCGACAGGGGGTTCCCTATGAAAAACTGTTTTTT. The genes are TRBV5-1 and TRBJ1-4; 9 nucleotides align to TRBD1. The CDR3 has 16 amino acids. J was trimmed by 6 bases and V by 4 bases; bases with no gene match: 10. CDR1 and CDR2 (germline): SGHRS, YFSETQ.